This T cell receptor beta chain was observed in a study of blood T cells in healthy people across ages. This clonotype turned up a few times. Combining a sample-barcoded 5' primer with a J-beta primer mix, a second PCR ran for roughly 7 to 11 cycles. One entry per CDR3 protein, called by TCRdb with MiXCR from the 5' RACE reads. The sample has 850,000 to 1,300,000 distinct CDR3 sequences, around 43% seen once. This TCR came from a woman aged 60-70 years in good health. Sequencing was carried out using blood.

This chain's CDR3 is CSVEDWGLMDKADGYTF. CDR3 sequence (DNA): TGCAGCGTTGAAGATTGGGGGTTGATGGATAAGGCAGATGGCTACACCTTC. The V and J genes are TRBV29-1 and TRBJ1-2; maybe TRBD1 (5 bases). This CDR3 has 17 residues. Trimming stripped 0 bases from V and 6 bases from J, with 23 bases between. The germline CDR1 and CDR2 sequences are SQVTM and ANQGSEA.